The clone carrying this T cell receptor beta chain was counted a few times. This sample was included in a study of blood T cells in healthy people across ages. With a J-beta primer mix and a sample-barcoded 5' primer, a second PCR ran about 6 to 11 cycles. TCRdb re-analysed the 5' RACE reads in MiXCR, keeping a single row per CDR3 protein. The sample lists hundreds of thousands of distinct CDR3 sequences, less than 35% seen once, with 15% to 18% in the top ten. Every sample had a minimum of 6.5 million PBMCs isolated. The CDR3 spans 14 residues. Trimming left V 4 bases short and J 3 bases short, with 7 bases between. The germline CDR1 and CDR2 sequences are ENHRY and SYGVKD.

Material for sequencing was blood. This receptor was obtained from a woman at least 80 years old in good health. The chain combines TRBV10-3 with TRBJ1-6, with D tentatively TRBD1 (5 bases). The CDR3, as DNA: TGTGCCATCAGTGGGCAGGGCTATAATTCACCCCTCCACTTT. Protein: CAISGQGYNSPLHF.